This paragraph reports one TCR beta chain. This entry is derived from a study of tumor-infiltrating lymphocytes in primary liver carcinoma. The investigators made TCR beta cDNA from about 510 ng total RNA, using a constant-region primer. ARM-PCR was slightly modified, and three nested multiplex PCR rounds with it gave rise to the TCR beta libraries. A C-beta reverse primer was combined with TRBV1-TRBV30 forward primers in the first two PCR rounds, and each round had 10 cycles. TCRdb re-called the multiplex PCR reads through MiXCR, storing one row per CDR3 protein. The sample has around 25,000 distinct CDR3 sequences; roughly 80% are singletons. DNA and RNA were both co-extracted from about 19-30 mg of bulk tissue that had not been sorted. Germline V gene sequence: CDR1 LGHNA, CDR2 YSLEER. The CDR3 totals 16 residues. Trimming removed 6 bases from V and 11 bases from J, with 25 bases in between.

This receptor was identified in a man aged 35 to 55 with primary liver carcinoma and hepatitis B virus infection. Sequenced: liver tumor tissue from sampling region 3. Documented subset: tumor region T3, left-lateral pole. The chain links TRBV4-3 to TRBJ2-2, with D unresolved. In DNA, the CDR3 is TGCGCCAGCAGTCAAAACCCAGAAGGAAACCCCAGTGAGCTGTTTTTT. It encodes CASSQNPEGNPSELFF.